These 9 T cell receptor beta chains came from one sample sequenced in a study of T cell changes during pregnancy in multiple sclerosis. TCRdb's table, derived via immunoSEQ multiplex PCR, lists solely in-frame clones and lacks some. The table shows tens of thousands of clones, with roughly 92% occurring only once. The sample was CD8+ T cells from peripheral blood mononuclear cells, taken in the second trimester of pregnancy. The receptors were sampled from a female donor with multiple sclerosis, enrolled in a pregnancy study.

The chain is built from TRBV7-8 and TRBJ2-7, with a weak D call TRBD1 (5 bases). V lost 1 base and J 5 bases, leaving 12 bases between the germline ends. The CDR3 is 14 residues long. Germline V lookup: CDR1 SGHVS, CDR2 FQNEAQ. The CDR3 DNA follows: TGTGCCAGCAGCTTAGGTGTAGGGGTCCACGAGCAGTACTTC. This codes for CASSLGVGVHEQYF.

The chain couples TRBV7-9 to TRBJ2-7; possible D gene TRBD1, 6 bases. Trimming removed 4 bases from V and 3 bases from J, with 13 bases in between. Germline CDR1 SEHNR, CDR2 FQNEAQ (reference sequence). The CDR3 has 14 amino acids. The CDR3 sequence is CASSSLAGDYEQYF. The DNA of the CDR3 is TGTGCCAGCAGCTCCTTGGCAGGGGACTACGAGCAGTACTTC.

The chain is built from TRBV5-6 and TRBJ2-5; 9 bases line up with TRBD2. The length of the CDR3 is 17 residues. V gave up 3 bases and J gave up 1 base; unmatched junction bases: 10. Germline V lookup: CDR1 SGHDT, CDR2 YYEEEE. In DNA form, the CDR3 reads TGTGCCAGCAGCTGGGACTTGGCGGGAGGGCCCCAAGAGACCCAGTACTTC. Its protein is CASSWDLAGGPQETQYF.

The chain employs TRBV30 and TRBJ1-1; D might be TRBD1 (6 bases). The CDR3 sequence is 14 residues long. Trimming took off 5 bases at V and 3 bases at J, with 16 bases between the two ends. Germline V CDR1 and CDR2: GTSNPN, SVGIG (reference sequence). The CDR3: CAWDTRGGHTEAFF. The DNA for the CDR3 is TGTGCCTGGGACACCCGGGGGGGGCACACTGAAGCTTTCTTT.

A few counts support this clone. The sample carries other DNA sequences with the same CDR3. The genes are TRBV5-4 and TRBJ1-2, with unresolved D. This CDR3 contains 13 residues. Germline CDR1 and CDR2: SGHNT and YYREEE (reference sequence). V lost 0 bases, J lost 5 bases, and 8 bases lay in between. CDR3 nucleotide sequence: TGTGCCAGCAGCTTGGATCGTGCGTATGGCTACACCTTC. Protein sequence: CASSLDRAYGYTF.

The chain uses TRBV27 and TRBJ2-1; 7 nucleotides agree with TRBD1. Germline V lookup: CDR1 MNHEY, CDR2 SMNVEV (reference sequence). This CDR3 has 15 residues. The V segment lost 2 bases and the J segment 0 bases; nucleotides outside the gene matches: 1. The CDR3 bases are TGTGCCAGCAGTTTAGCAGGGGGCTCCTACAATGAGCAGTTCTTC. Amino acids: CASSLAGGSYNEQFF.

The CDR3 DNA follows: TGTGCCAGCAGCGCCCGACAGGGCCTGAACACTGAAGCTTTCTTT. Its translation is CASSARQGLNTEAFF. This rearrangement joins TRBV14 to TRBJ1-1; 7 bases match TRBD1. The J segment lost 0 bases and the V segment lost 5 bases, leaving 6 bases of the junction unmatched. CDR1 and CDR2 from the germline V gene are SGHDN and FVKESK. The CDR3 contains 15 residues. The entire variable domain, with the rest obtained from reference TRBV14 and TRBJ1-1, is as follows: EAGVTQFPSHSVIEKGQTVTLRCDPISGHDNLYWYRRVMGKEIKFLLHFVKESKQDESGMPNNRFLAERTGGTYSTLKVQPAELEDSGVYFCASSARQGLNTEAFFGQGTRLTVV.

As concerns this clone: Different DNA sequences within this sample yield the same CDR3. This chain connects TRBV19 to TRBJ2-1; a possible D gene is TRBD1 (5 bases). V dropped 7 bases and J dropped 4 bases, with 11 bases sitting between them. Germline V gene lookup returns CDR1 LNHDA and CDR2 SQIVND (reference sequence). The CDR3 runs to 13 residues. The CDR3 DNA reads TGTGCCAGTAACCCAGGGTTATACAATGAGCAGTTCTTC. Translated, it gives CASNPGLYNEQFF.

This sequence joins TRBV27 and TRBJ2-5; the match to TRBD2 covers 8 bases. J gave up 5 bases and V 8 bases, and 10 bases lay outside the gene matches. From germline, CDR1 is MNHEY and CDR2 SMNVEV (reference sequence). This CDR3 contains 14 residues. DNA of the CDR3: TGTGCCAGCGGCGACGGGAGGGCCTGGGAGACCCAGTACTTC. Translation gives CASGDGRAWETQYF.